This entry lists 30 T cell receptor beta chains sequenced from one sample in a study of blood T cells in healthy people across ages. It was with a sample-barcoded 5' primer and a J-beta primer mix that a second PCR of roughly 6 to 12 cycles was run. Each CDR3 protein gets one entry after TCRdb re-called the 5' RACE reads with MiXCR. The data contain around 1,500,000 distinct CDR3 sequences, roughly 27% of them seen just once; the ten biggest clones take up 6.5% to 8.5%. The sequenced sample consisted of blood. These receptors were obtained from a young woman in good health.

This clonotype has just a few counts. A read error may account for a junction end that differs from germline. This chain links TRBV7-3 with TRBJ2-6, with a weak D call TRBD1 (6 bases). CDR3 length: 17 amino acids. Germline V gene data show CDR1 as SGHTA and CDR2 as FQGTGA. DNA of the CDR3: TGTGCCGGCAGCTCACGCCAGGGGATCTCTGGGGCCAACGTCCTAACTTTC. It specifies CAGSSRQGISGANVLTF.

As for this clonotype: At one boundary the junction diverges from the germline segment, which might be a read error. The chain joins TRBV5-1 to TRBJ1-1, with TRBD1 matching 9 bases. CDR1 is SGHRS, CDR2 YFSETQ, per germline. The CDR3 sequence is 14 residues long. In DNA form, the CDR3 reads TGCGCCAGCAGCGGGACAGGGACGGGCACTGAAACTTTCTTT. This encodes CASSGTGTGTETFF.

This clonotype appeared a few times. The chain joins TRBV28 to TRBJ1-5, with D perhaps TRBD1 (5 bases). CDR1 MDHEN and CDR2 SYDVKM come from the germline V gene. The CDR3 sequence is 15 residues long. V dropped 3 bases and J dropped 6 bases, with 15 bases sitting between them. CDR3 coding DNA: TGTGCCAGCAGTTTGGGGGGGAGAAATACTCAGCCCCAGCATTTT. It translates to CASSLGGRNTQPQHF.

V usage is TRBV15 and J usage is TRBJ2-2; D is tentatively TRBD1 or TRBD2 (5 bases each). V lost 0 bases, J lost 4 bases, and 18 bases lay in between. Germline CDR1 LNHNV, CDR2 YYDKDF (reference sequence). The CDR3 contains 18 residues. The CDR3 sequence is CATSREGTRPGTTGELFF. CDR3 in DNA: TGTGCCACCAGCAGAGAGGGAACGAGGCCAGGGACCACCGGGGAGCTGTTTTTT.

V is TRBV5-1 and J is TRBJ1-4; unclear D gene. This CDR3 spans 13 amino acids. Germline lookup yields CDR1 SGHRS and CDR2 YFSETQ. Trimming cost V 1 base and J 11 bases, with 12 bases left between them. In nucleotides, the CDR3 is TGCGCCAGCAGCTTGAATTGGCCGACCAAACTGTTTTTT. Protein sequence: CASSLNWPTKLFF.

This clonotype was detected a few times. This chain uses TRBV5-6 with TRBJ2-7; the D is unclear. V was pared by 4 bases and J by 7 bases, with 15 bases between. The CDR3 extends over 13 amino acids. Germline V gene sequence: CDR1 SGHDT, CDR2 YYEEEE. The CDR3 region has the DNA TGTGCCAGCAGCGCCCTCTCCTACAATGAGCAGTACTTC. Amino acid sequence: CASSALSYNEQYF.

This chain links TRBV6-5 with TRBJ2-3; TRBD2 matches 12 bases. There are 17 residues in the CDR3. V shed 6 bases and J 4 bases; nucleotides not matched to a gene: 11. Germline values: CDR1 MNHEY, CDR2 SVGAGI. As DNA, the CDR3 is TGTGCCAGCAGCCCTCCCCGACTAGCGGGAGATGCAGATACGCAGTATTTT. Its translation: CASSPPRLAGDADTQYF.

The table lists this clonotype with many counts. The chain recombines TRBV6-5 with TRBJ2-7; the D is unclear. Looked up from germline, CDR1 is MNHEY and CDR2 is SVGAGI. The CDR3 contains 13 residues. This CDR3 reads CTSWSENSYEQYF. Here the CDR3 DNA reads TGTACGAGTTGGAGCGAAAACTCCTACGAGCAGTACTTC.

In its sample, this clonotype was seen many times. This chain connects TRBV12-3 or TRBV12-4 to TRBJ2-6; tentative D call: TRBD2 (5 bases). Trimming stripped 5 bases from V and 0 bases from J, with 8 bases between. This CDR3 contains 15 residues. The CDR3 here is CASSGLRSGANVLTF. DNA for the CDR3: TGTGCCAGCAGTGGACTTCGCTCTGGGGCCAACGTCCTGACTTTC.

The V and J genes are TRBV6-5 and TRBJ1-4; no clear D gene. V gave up 4 bases and J gave up 7 bases, with 13 bases separating them. Germline V gene sequence: CDR1 MNHEY, CDR2 SVGAGI. The CDR3 extends over 14 amino acids. This CDR3 reads CASSSPLWAEKLFF. As DNA, the CDR3 is TGTGCCAGCAGTTCCCCCCTTTGGGCTGAAAAACTGTTTTTT.

On this clonotype: A read error may explain this, as a much larger clone is one base away. The rearrangement links TRBV10-3 to TRBJ1-2; no reliable D call. The CDR3 length is 12 residues. Germline V CDR1 and CDR2: ENHRY, SYGVKD. This CDR3 is CAISEQDYGYTF. CDR3 nucleotides: TGTGCCATCAGTGAACAAGACTACGGCTACACCTTC.

This clonotype has a handful of counts. The genes are TRBV20-1 and TRBJ2-3, with 10 bases fitting TRBD2. CDR3 size: 14 residues. The trim removed 2 bases at V and 9 bases at J, leaving 8 bases unmatched. The germline CDR1 and CDR2 sequences are DFQATT and SNEGSKA (reference sequence). The CDR3 loop is CSARMASGSGTQYF. CDR3 DNA sequence: TGCAGTGCTAGAATGGCTAGCGGGAGTGGAACGCAGTATTTT.

The V and J genes are TRBV29-1 and TRBJ2-1; possibly TRBD2 for D (6 bases). The CDR3 has 14 residues. Germline V gives CDR1 SQVTM, CDR2 ANQGSEA. CDR3 sequence (DNA): TGCTCCGATGGGCGGCGGGACTCCTACAATGAGCAGTTCTTC. Translated: CSDGRRDSYNEQFF.

The J gene is TRBJ2-6, the V gene TRBV6-5, with TRBD2 matching over 13 bases. CDR1 and CDR2 (germline): MNHEY, SVGAGI. V was clipped by 4 bases and J by 4 bases; unmatched bases: 7. This CDR3 contains 18 residues. CDR3 bases: TGTGCCAGCAGTTCCGCCGGACTAGCGGGAGCGGGGGCCAACGTCCTGACTTTC. Its translation: CASSSAGLAGAGANVLTF.

In its sample, this clonotype was seen many times. The J gene is TRBJ2-1, the V gene TRBV27; D gene ambiguous. Germline V CDR1 and CDR2: MNHEY, SMNVEV (reference sequence). V gave up 8 bases and J gave up 1 base, with 12 bases separating them. CDR3 length: 14 residues. CDR3 amino acids: CASRRGNSYNEQFF. CDR3 nucleotides: TGTGCCAGCCGACGCGGTAATTCCTACAATGAGCAGTTCTTC.

This clonotype has a handful of counts. CDR3 DNA sequence: TGTGCCAGCAGCACCCATAGCGGGGGGCAGTTCTTC. It translates to CASSTHSGGQFF. The chain has TRBV7-3 and TRBJ2-1; 9 bases fit TRBD2. With V trimmed by 5 bases and J by 12 bases, 5 bases remained unmatched. The CDR3 contains 12 residues. The V gene's germline CDR1 is SGHTA and CDR2 FQGTGA.

The rearrangement joins TRBV30 to TRBJ2-1; D is perhaps TRBD2 (6 bases). V gave up 6 bases and J gave up 6 bases, with 18 bases separating them. Germline V gene lookup returns CDR1 GTSNPN and CDR2 SVGIG (reference sequence). CDR3 length: 14 residues. The CDR3, as DNA: TGTGCCTGCTATAGGGACGGGAGAGTCAATGAGCAGTTCTTC. This codes for CACYRDGRVNEQFF.

About this clonotype: A clone one base away is much larger, so this may be a read error. The rearrangement uses TRBV20-1 and TRBJ2-6; TRBD2 might be the D (5 bases). The CDR3 has 14 amino acids. The germline V gene has CDR1 DFQATT and CDR2 SNEGSKA (reference sequence). Deletions cut 5 bases from V and 3 bases from J, with 11 bases between. CDR3 DNA sequence: TGCAGTGCTGGATGGGAGAATGGGGCCAACGTCCTGACTTTC. It translates to CSAGWENGANVLTF.

The chain recombines TRBV7-2 with TRBJ2-7; TRBD2 aligns across 9 bases. CDR1 and CDR2 from the germline V gene are SGHTA and FQGNSA. With 4 bases clipped from V and 3 bases from J, the junction kept 7 bases outside the gene matches. This CDR3 spans 15 amino acids. CDR3 sequence reads: CASSSRASGNYEQYF. In DNA, the CDR3 is TGTGCCAGCAGCTCCCGGGCTAGCGGGAACTACGAGCAGTACTTC.

This chain joins TRBV5-5 and TRBJ1-5; 7 bases fit TRBD1. In germline, CDR1 is SGHKS, CDR2 YYEKEE (reference sequence). The trim removed 6 bases at V and 2 bases at J, leaving 5 bases unmatched. The CDR3 length is 14 residues. CDR3 protein: CASTLGQGNQPQHF. The CDR3 nucleotides read TGTGCCAGCACCCTAGGACAGGGCAATCAGCCCCAGCATTTT.

V usage is TRBV2 and J usage is TRBJ2-3, with TRBD1 as a possible D gene (5 bases). Looked up from germline, CDR1 is SNHLY and CDR2 is FYNNEI. This CDR3 is 16 amino acids long. The V gene lost 2 bases and the J gene lost 2 bases, with 14 bases spanning the gap. CDR3 sequence: CASSEQGMGSTDTQYF. The CDR3 region has the DNA TGTGCCAGCAGTGAACAGGGAATGGGATCCACAGATACGCAGTATTTT.

This clonotype occurred many times. The chain recombines TRBV5-1 with TRBJ2-1; D unclear. From germline, CDR1 is SGHRS and CDR2 YFSETQ. This CDR3 spans 14 amino acids. The V end lost 4 bases, the J end lost 1 base, and 9 bases lay between the germline ends. CDR3 in amino acids: CASSGLGSYNEQFF. CDR3 DNA: TGCGCCAGCAGCGGGTTAGGGTCCTACAATGAGCAGTTCTTC.

Concerning this clonotype: A junction end diverges from the germline sequence, so it may reflect a read error. The chain recombines TRBV13 with TRBJ2-5, with TRBD2 identical over 8 bases. CDR1 PRHDT and CDR2 FYEKMQ come from the germline V gene (reference sequence). The CDR3 has 15 amino acids. CDR3: CASTPRTSGQETQYF. As DNA, the CDR3 is TGTGCCAGCACCCCACGAACTAGCGGTCAAGAAACCCAGTACTTC.

The CDR3 bases are TGTGCCAGCAGCTTTTTCGGGGGGCAGGAGACCCAGTACTTC. Protein product: CASSFFGGQETQYF. The chain links TRBV7-3 to TRBJ2-5, with D maybe TRBD2 (7 bases). Trimming cost V 3 bases and J 5 bases, with 13 bases left between them. CDR3 length: 14 residues. In germline, CDR1 is SGHTA, CDR2 FQGTGA. The full variable domain, with the rest looked up from reference TRBV7-3 and TRBJ2-5, is GAGVSQTPSNKVTEKGKYVELRCDPISGHTALYWYRQSLGQGPEFLIYFQGTGAADDSGLPNDRFFAVRPEGSVSTLKIQRTERGDSAVYLCASSFFGGQETQYFGPGTRLLVL.

This clonotype was observed a few times. This chain links TRBV10-3 with TRBJ2-3, with 9 positions matching TRBD2. CDR3 length: 15 amino acids. Unmatched junction bases numbered 6, after V lost 4 bases and J lost 4 bases. The germline V gene has CDR1 ENHRY and CDR2 SYGVKD. The CDR3 spells CAISVIAGDADTQYF. The CDR3 nucleotides are TGTGCCATCAGTGTAATAGCGGGAGATGCAGATACGCAGTATTTT.

This clonotype came up once. The V and J genes are TRBV7-9 and TRBJ1-5, with D perhaps TRBD1 (6 bases). Germline CDR1 and CDR2: SEHNR and FQNEAQ (reference sequence). Trimming left V 5 bases short and J 5 bases short, with 13 bases between. The CDR3 has 14 residues. The CDR3: CASSPGVGDQPQHF. The CDR3 region has the DNA TGTGCCAGCAGCCCAGGGGTCGGAGATCAGCCCCAGCATTTT.

This clonotype has a handful of counts. The chain joins TRBV7-9 to TRBJ2-1; 12 bases match TRBD2. Germline trimming cut 0 bases from V and 10 bases from J; bases unmatched to any gene: 7. The CDR3 totals 16 residues. Germline-derived CDR1 and CDR2 are SEHNR and FQNEAQ (reference sequence). The CDR3 region is CASSLARLAGVHEQFF. The CDR3 DNA reads TGTGCCAGCAGCTTAGCCAGACTAGCGGGGGTTCACGAGCAGTTCTTC. Filled out from reference TRBV7-9 and TRBJ2-1, the complete variable domain reads DTGVSQNPRHKITKRGQNVTFRCDPISEHNRLYWYRQTLGQGPEFLTYFQNEAQLEKSRLLSDRFSAERPKGSFSTLEIQRTEQGDSAMYLCASSLARLAGVHEQFFGPGTRLTVL.

This clonotype came up many times. The rearrangement joins TRBV29-1 to TRBJ2-7; 7 bases align to TRBD1. The CDR3 has 15 amino acids. J was trimmed by 2 bases and V by 0 bases; bases with no gene match: 7. The germline V gene has CDR1 SQVTM and CDR2 ANQGSEA. CDR3 DNA sequence: TGCAGCGTTGAAGATTCTCGACAGGGCCCCTACGAGCAGTACTTC. It specifies CSVEDSRQGPYEQYF.

In this sample, this clonotype turned up many times. The chain employs TRBV7-9 and TRBJ2-7; D may be TRBD1 (7 bases). V dropped 1 base and J dropped 5 bases, with 15 bases sitting between them. This CDR3 has 15 amino acids. Germline CDR1 SEHNR, CDR2 FQNEAQ (reference sequence). CDR3 bases: TGTGCCAGCAGCTTAGTCGGCAGGGGGGCCCACGAGCAGTACTTC. Translating gives CASSLVGRGAHEQYF.

In its sample, this clonotype was seen a few times. The V call is TRBV9, the J call TRBJ2-1; 7 bases map to TRBD2. Germline CDR1 SGDLS, CDR2 YYNGEE. The CDR3 runs 15 residues. The ends lost 4 bases at V and 3 bases at J; junction bases unmatched: 7. DNA of the CDR3: TGTGCCAGCAGCTCCGTAGCGGGCTACTACAATGAGCAGTTCTTC. Protein sequence: CASSSVAGYYNEQFF.